The T cell receptor beta chain under discussion was sequenced for a study of PD-1 blockade in classical Hodgkin lymphoma. The CDR3 consists of 14 residues. Germline values: CDR1 SGHRS, CDR2 YFSETQ. Losses at the gene ends were 9 bases for V and 3 bases for J; bases not matched to a gene: 10. Each patient's relapse followed autologous stem cell transplantation, and brentuximab vedotin exposure varied. Using magnetic negative selection, the CD4+ T cells were separated out of thawed PBMCs. This clone was seen a single time. Data came from immunoSEQ multiplex PCR; TCRdb stores just in-frame clones and leaves some out. This table has 30,000 to 35,000 clones, around 90% appearing once.

The chain recombines TRBV5-1 with TRBJ2-7; 9 bases map to TRBD1. This specimen was CD4+ T cells from blood, taken at baseline. The receptor was isolated from a human donor with classical Hodgkin lymphoma. In DNA form, the CDR3 reads TGCGCCACCAAGGCGGGGACAGGGTTCTACGAGCAGTACTTC. This codes for CATKAGTGFYEQYF.